Below, 7 T cell receptor beta chains from the same sample are listed, as sequenced in a study of siplizumab effects on memory and regulatory T cells. Assay: immunoSEQ multiplex PCR; the TCRdb copy retains only in-frame clones and omits some. The table shows about 50,000 clones, with about 93% occurring only once. Sample: CD8+ T cells sorted from blood. These receptors came from a human donor in good health.

This clone was counted once. This chain links TRBV5-6 with TRBJ1-3, with D tentatively TRBD1 (5 bases). Germline CDR1 is SGHDT and CDR2 is YYEEEE. The CDR3 has 13 residues. Trimming stripped 3 bases from V and 6 bases from J, with 10 bases between. CDR3 residues: CASSSTGENTIYF. For the CDR3, the DNA is TGTGCCAGCAGCTCCACGGGGGAAAACACCATATATTTT. The whole variable domain, filled in from reference TRBV5-6 and TRBJ1-3, reads DAGVTQSPTHLIKTRGQQVTLRCSPKSGHDTVSWYQQALGQGPQFIFQYYEEEERQRGNFPDRFSGHQFPNYSSELNVNALLLGDSALYLCASSSTGENTIYFGEGSWLTVV.

The J gene is TRBJ2-1, the V gene TRBV27, with 9 bases fitting TRBD2. The CDR3 has 15 residues. Losses at the gene ends were 2 bases for V and 8 bases for J; bases not matched to a gene: 7. Per the germline V gene, CDR1 is MNHEY and CDR2 is SMNVEV (reference sequence). The CDR3 loop reads CASSLSPSGIYEQFF. DNA for the CDR3: TGTGCCAGCAGTTTAAGCCCTAGCGGGATATATGAGCAGTTCTTC.

This chain links TRBV6-4 with TRBJ1-1; unclear D gene. Trimming took 2 bases from V and 0 from J, leaving 4 bases between them. Germline CDR1 is MRHNA and CDR2 is SNTAGT. The CDR3 contains 13 residues. The CDR3 DNA reads as TGTGCCAGCAGTGACGGAGTGAACACTGAAGCTTTCTTT. Translation: CASSDGVNTEAFF.

Of note for this clone: Since no conserved phenylalanine or tryptophan closes the CDR3, a read error is the likely cause. It is unclear where the CDR3 begins or ends on the DNA, so no DNA is shown, and the CDR3 is as TCRdb lists it. The rearrangement joins TRBV30 to TRBJ1-2; TRBD1 is the table's D call, not checked against the DNA. A total of 8 residues make up the CDR3, ends included. Looked up from germline, CDR1 is GTSNPN and CDR2 is SVGIG (reference sequence). The CDR3 spells CAWSYREI.

This chain uses TRBV6-5 with TRBJ2-2, with D hard to call. The CDR3 has 14 residues. The ends were cut back, 2 bases at V and 2 bases at J, with 6 bases in the middle. Germline CDR1 MNHEY, CDR2 SVGAGI. CDR3 nucleotides: TGTGCCAGCAGTTACGGGCTAAACACCGGGGAGCTGTTTTTT. This gives the protein CASSYGLNTGELFF.

This clone was seen more than once but under ten times. J is TRBJ2-4 and V is TRBV2; TRBD1 agrees at 8 bases. The V segment lost 6 bases and the J segment 3 bases; nucleotides outside the gene matches: 4. This CDR3 is built from 14 residues. Germline CDR1 SNHLY, CDR2 FYNNEI. The CDR3 reads CASSYRGIKNIQYF. The CDR3 DNA follows: TGTGCCAGCAGCTACAGGGGGATCAAAAACATTCAGTACTTC.

The rearrangement links TRBV11-3 to TRBJ2-5; perhaps TRBD2 as D (5 bases). V shed 2 bases and J shed 5 bases, with 12 bases lying between them. The CDR3 covers 14 residues. Germline-derived CDR1 and CDR2 are SGHNT and YENEEA. CDR3: CASSLSLGSETQYF. In DNA form, the CDR3 reads TGTGCCAGCAGCTTATCACTAGGGTCGGAGACCCAGTACTTC.